A single sample gave rise to the 25 T cell receptor beta chains below, sequenced in a study of blood T cell repertoires in COVID-19. TCRdb's table, derived via immunoSEQ multiplex PCR, lists solely in-frame clones and lacks some. The profile shows 200,000 to 250,000 clones, more than 70% of them singletons. Sequencing was carried out using peripheral blood. These receptors were taken from a man aged 45 to 65 with COVID-19, enrolled during active disease.

J is TRBJ1-2 and V is TRBV7-6, with 9 bases lining up with TRBD1. Germline V gene lookup returns CDR1 SGHVS and CDR2 FNYEAQ. There are 17 residues in the CDR3. The trim removed 2 bases at V and 6 bases at J, leaving 13 bases unmatched. The CDR3 reads CASSLYAGTGKKDGYTF. CDR3 in DNA: TGTGCCAGCAGCTTATATGCTGGGACAGGGAAGAAGGATGGCTACACCTTC. The variable domain in full, with the rest retrieved from reference TRBV7-6 and TRBJ1-2, is GAGVSQSPRYKVTKRGQDVALRCDPISGHVSLYWYRQALGQGPEFLTYFNYEAQQDKSGLPNDRFSAERPEGSISTLTIQRTEQRDSAMYRCASSLYAGTGKKDGYTFGSGTRLTVV.

The rearrangement links TRBV29-1 to TRBJ1-3, with D unclear. V lost 4 bases and J lost 2, with 9 bases in between. CDR1 and CDR2 (germline): SQVTM, ANQGSEA. This CDR3 has 13 amino acids. CDR3 nucleotides: TGCAGCGTTGCCTGGGCGACTGGAAACACCATATATTTT. Amino acid sequence: CSVAWATGNTIYF.

V usage is TRBV6-5 and J usage is TRBJ2-5; perhaps TRBD2 as D (6 bases). V lost 0 bases and J 4 bases, leaving 15 bases between the germline ends. The germline V gene encodes CDR1 MNHEY and CDR2 SVGAGI. The CDR3 covers 16 residues. CDR3 loop: CASSYSGGQGGETQYF. In nucleotides, the CDR3 is TGTGCCAGCAGTTACTCAGGAGGGCAGGGAGGAGAGACCCAGTACTTC.

This chain connects TRBV19 to TRBJ2-1, with 10 nucleotides matching TRBD2. The CDR3 is 18 residues long. Per the germline V gene, CDR1 is LNHDA and CDR2 is SQIVND (reference sequence). The junction had 6 bases not matched to a gene; V was cut back by 1 base and J by 0 bases. CDR3 sequence reads: CASSIGTSGVSSYNEQFF. The CDR3 DNA sequence: TGTGCCAGTAGTATAGGCACTAGCGGGGTGAGCTCCTACAATGAGCAGTTCTTC. Drawing the rest from reference TRBV19 and TRBJ2-1, the complete variable domain is DGGITQSPKYLFRKEGQNVTLSCEQNLNHDAMYWYRQDPGQGLRLIYYSQIVNDFQKGDIAEGYSVSREKKESFPLTVTSAQKNPTAFYLCASSIGTSGVSSYNEQFFGPGTRLTVL.

The chain is built from TRBV5-1 and TRBJ2-3; 9 bases agree with TRBD2. V lost 0 bases, J lost 3 bases, and 2 bases stayed unmatched. Germline lookup yields CDR1 SGHRS and CDR2 YFSETQ. This CDR3 is 15 amino acids long. DNA of the CDR3: TGCGCCAGCAGCTTGGGTAGCGGGGGAACAGATACGCAGTATTTT. Amino acid sequence: CASSLGSGGTDTQYF.

This rearrangement joins TRBV6-2 or TRBV6-3 to TRBJ1-2; D ambiguous. Germline V CDR1 and CDR2: MNHEY, SVGEGT. The CDR3 spans 14 residues. Between the trimmed V and J ends, which lost 0 bases and 5 bases, there was a span of 10 bases. CDR3 DNA: TGTGCCAGCAGTTACTCCCCGAGGGAATATGGCTACACCTTC. Translation gives CASSYSPREYGYTF.

The V gene is TRBV5-1, the J gene TRBJ2-2; TRBD2 aligns across 12 bases. The trim removed 4 bases at V and 6 bases at J, leaving 7 bases unmatched. CDR1 and CDR2 (germline): SGHRS, YFSETQ. There are 16 residues in the CDR3. CDR3 protein: CASSVRLAGDSGELFF. The CDR3 DNA is TGCGCCAGCAGCGTACGACTAGCGGGAGACTCCGGGGAGCTGTTTTTT.

This clone was counted a single time. The chain couples TRBV7-8 to TRBJ2-1, with D tentatively TRBD2 (7 bases). The CDR3 is made up of 15 amino acids. Trimming cost V 1 base and J 4 bases, with 11 bases left between them. Looked up from germline, CDR1 is SGHVS and CDR2 is FQNEAQ. The CDR3 region has the DNA TGTGCCAGCAGCTTAGTCGGGGGGCGGTACAATGAGCAGTTCTTC. Translation gives CASSLVGGRYNEQFF. The variable domain in full, completed from reference TRBV7-8 and TRBJ2-1, reads GAGVSQSPRYKVAKRGQDVALRCDPISGHVSLFWYQQALGQGPEFLTYFQNEAQLDKSGLPSDRFFAERPEGSVSTLKIQRTQQEDSAVYLCASSLVGGRYNEQFFGPGTRLTVL.

This sequence joins TRBV5-1 and TRBJ2-3; 9 nucleotides align to TRBD1. The CDR3 spans 16 residues. Germline V gives CDR1 SGHRS, CDR2 YFSETQ. After removal of 2 bases from V and 3 bases from J, the junction contained 7 bases not matched to a gene. In nucleotides, the CDR3 is TGCGCCAGCAGCTTCCCAGACAGGGGGGTAACAGATACGCAGTATTTT. Protein product: CASSFPDRGVTDTQYF.

The V call is TRBV7-8, the J call TRBJ2-1; 10 nucleotides line up with TRBD2. This CDR3 is built from 18 residues. Germline CDR1 SGHVS, CDR2 FQNEAQ. Unmatched junction bases numbered 7, after V lost 1 base and J lost 1 base. CDR3 amino acids: CASSLGGASGGSYNEQFF. As DNA, the CDR3 is TGTGCCAGCAGCTTAGGTGGGGCTAGCGGGGGATCCTACAATGAGCAGTTCTTC.

This chain uses TRBV5-1 with TRBJ2-5; TRBD2 aligns across 12 bases. Per the germline V gene, CDR1 is SGHRS and CDR2 is YFSETQ. Trimming cost V 1 base and J 12 bases; bases outside gene matches: 7. The CDR3 sequence is 14 residues long. CDR3 coding DNA: TGCGCCAGCAGCTTGAGTCTAGCGGGAGGGCGGGAGTACTTC. Translated: CASSLSLAGGREYF.

The CDR3 loop reads CASSRGDPVSQPQHF. CDR3 nucleotides: TGTGCCAGCAGCCGCGGGGACCCAGTGAGTCAGCCCCAGCATTTT. The V and J genes are TRBV5-6 and TRBJ1-5; TRBD1 is a possible D gene (5 bases). V was shortened by 4 bases and J by 6 bases, with 17 bases between the two germline ends. Germline CDR1 SGHDT, CDR2 YYEEEE. The CDR3 is made up of 15 amino acids. Full variable domain (outside the CDR3, taken from reference TRBV5-6 and TRBJ1-5): DAGVTQSPTHLIKTRGQQVTLRCSPKSGHDTVSWYQQALGQGPQFIFQYYEEEERQRGNFPDRFSGHQFPNYSSELNVNALLLGDSALYLCASSRGDPVSQPQHFGDGTRLSIL.

This clone was recorded once. The V call is TRBV5-1, the J call TRBJ2-1; D is perhaps TRBD1 (6 bases). The CDR3 has 16 residues. V dropped 0 bases and J dropped 7 bases, with 17 bases sitting between them. CDR1 is SGHRS, CDR2 YFSETQ, per germline. CDR3 loop: CASSLASGVSVNEQFF. The CDR3 nucleotides read TGCGCCAGCAGCTTGGCCTCAGGGGTGTCTGTGAATGAGCAGTTCTTC.

V and J are TRBV7-3 and TRBJ2-2; weak D call: TRBD2 (7 bases). Trimming stripped 3 bases from V and 2 bases from J, with 19 bases between. This CDR3 comprises 18 residues. Germline CDR1 reads SGHTA; CDR2 reads FQGTGA. In DNA form, the CDR3 reads TGTGCCAGCAGCTTCCGGCCCGGGGGCGGGGGTAACACCGGGGAGCTGTTTTTT. It encodes CASSFRPGGGGNTGELFF.

CDR3 residues: CASSLVEHHSGIAPYEQYF. CDR3 DNA: TGTGCCAGCAGCTTGGTCGAACACCACAGCGGGATAGCCCCCTACGAGCAGTACTTC. The chain employs TRBV5-6 and TRBJ2-7; 7 bases agree with TRBD2. The CDR3 length is 19 residues. V lost 0 bases to trimming and J lost 2 bases; unmatched junction nucleotides: 17. CDR1 SGHDT and CDR2 YYEEEE come from the germline V gene.

The chain is built from TRBV7-9 and TRBJ2-5, with 11 bases identical to TRBD1. The CDR3 contains 18 residues. Germline CDR1 SEHNR, CDR2 FQNEAQ (reference sequence). J was trimmed by 4 bases and V by 5 bases; bases with no gene match: 15. CDR3 in DNA: TGTGCCAGCAGCCTGGGACAGGGGGTCCCGCAAGGTTTAGAGACCCAGTACTTC. This gives the protein CASSLGQGVPQGLETQYF.

The rearrangement uses TRBV4-2 and TRBJ2-1; possible D gene TRBD2, 6 bases. Trimming removed 1 base from V and 4 bases from J, with 17 bases in between. Germline V gene data show CDR1 as LGHNA and CDR2 as YNFKEQ. The CDR3 runs to 17 residues. The CDR3 loop reads CASSQGAWASEYNEQFF. CDR3 sequence (DNA): TGTGCCAGCAGCCAAGGGGCGTGGGCTAGCGAGTACAATGAGCAGTTCTTC.

The chain's CDR3 is CASSFGLAGIIYEQYF. The CDR3 DNA reads TGTGCCAGCAGCTTTGGACTAGCGGGGATAATCTACGAGCAGTACTTC. This chain uses TRBV7-9 with TRBJ2-7; 12 nucleotides agree with TRBD2. CDR1 and CDR2 from the germline V gene are SEHNR and FQNEAQ (reference sequence). CDR3 length: 16 amino acids. V gave up 3 bases and J gave up 3 bases; unmatched junction bases: 6.

V usage is TRBV27 and J usage is TRBJ2-2, with D uncertain. The ends were cut back, 3 bases at V and 0 bases at J, with 2 bases in the middle. The germline V gene has CDR1 MNHEY and CDR2 SMNVEV (reference sequence). This CDR3 has 13 amino acids. CDR3 sequence reads: CASSFTNTGELFF. DNA for the CDR3: TGTGCCAGCAGTTTTACGAACACCGGGGAGCTGTTTTTT.

The chain has TRBV5-6 and TRBJ1-1; unclear D gene. V was cut by 4 bases and J by 1 base, with 11 bases left in between. In germline, CDR1 is SGHDT, CDR2 YYEEEE. The CDR3 extends over 14 amino acids. The CDR3 DNA sequence: TGTGCCAGCAGCCCCCCGGTCGGGAACACTGAAGCTTTCTTT. Protein: CASSPPVGNTEAFF.

The chain carries TRBV6-5 and TRBJ2-4; no firm D call. Germline CDR1 and CDR2: MNHEY and SVGAGI. V dropped 5 bases and J dropped 3 bases, with 14 bases sitting between them. The CDR3 covers 15 residues. CDR3: CASSSQARSKNIQYF. The CDR3 DNA reads as TGTGCCAGCAGTAGCCAAGCTAGGAGCAAAAACATTCAGTACTTC.

Here the CDR3 DNA reads TGTGCCAGCAGCTTGGTTGACAGACCAAACACTGAAGCTTTCTTT. Residues: CASSLVDRPNTEAFF. V and J are TRBV5-4 and TRBJ1-1; possibly TRBD1 for D (5 bases). Germline V gives CDR1 SGHNT, CDR2 YYREEE (reference sequence). Trimming shortened V by 0 bases and J by 2 bases, and 11 bases separated the two germline ends. The CDR3 extends over 15 amino acids.

The V gene is TRBV9, the J gene TRBJ2-3; tentative D call: TRBD1 (5 bases). CDR3 length equals 14 residues. Trimming left V 3 bases short and J 4 bases short, with 12 bases between. In germline, CDR1 is SGDLS, CDR2 YYNGEE. The chain's CDR3 is CASSEGPEADTQYF. The CDR3 DNA reads as TGTGCCAGCAGCGAGGGGCCCGAGGCAGATACGCAGTATTTT.

The chain employs TRBV6-5 and TRBJ1-2; 8 bases are a match to TRBD1. This CDR3 comprises 13 residues. Germline V gene sequence: CDR1 MNHEY, CDR2 SVGAGI. V lost 6 bases and J lost 8; bases outside the gene matches: 8. The CDR3 nucleotides are TGTGCCAGCAGCCCAACAGGGGGACAGGGCTACACCTTC. Its protein is CASSPTGGQGYTF.

The chain employs TRBV19 and TRBJ2-1; maybe TRBD1 (6 bases). The CDR3 runs 16 residues. V dropped 0 bases and J dropped 6 bases, with 15 bases sitting between them. The germline gives CDR1 LNHDA, CDR2 SQIVND (reference sequence). CDR3 nucleotide sequence: TGTGCCAGTAGTATAGATCAGAACAGGGAAGGCAATGAGCAGTTCTTC. Translating it yields CASSIDQNREGNEQFF.